These 20 T cell receptor beta chains were all obtained from the same sample, sequenced in a study of blood T cell repertoires in COVID-19. Sequencing was performed with immunoSEQ multiplex PCR; in TCRdb, only in-frame clones are kept and a portion is missing. The sample contains roughly 190,000 clones, about 85% of which appear only once. The specimen sequenced was PBMCs or T cells enriched from blood (not recorded which). All receptors come from a woman between 40 and 50 years old in a cohort exposed to, infected with or recovered from COVID-19 (not recorded which).

This clone was picked up one time. The V call is TRBV19, the J call TRBJ2-7, with D tentatively TRBD1 (5 bases). The ends were cut back, 3 bases at V and 3 bases at J, with 12 bases in the middle. CDR1 and CDR2 from the germline V gene are LNHDA and SQIVND (reference sequence). The CDR3 has 14 amino acids. As DNA, the CDR3 is TGTGCCAGTAGTATTTGGGGCACCGACTACGAGCAGTACTTC. Its protein is CASSIWGTDYEQYF.

The chain is built from TRBV24-1 and TRBJ2-3; maybe TRBD2 (6 bases). Germline V CDR1 and CDR2: KGHDR, SFDVKD. The CDR3 has 16 residues. Trimming shortened V by 1 base and J by 2 bases, and 12 bases separated the two germline ends. The CDR3 DNA sequence: TGTGCCACCAGTGATTTCCGGCGGGATGACACAGATACGCAGTATTTT. It specifies CATSDFRRDDTDTQYF.

The J gene is TRBJ1-5, the V gene TRBV28; D unclear. V gave up 9 bases and J gave up 2 bases, with 14 bases separating them. Germline lookup yields CDR1 MDHEN and CDR2 SYDVKM. The CDR3 contains 14 residues. In DNA, the CDR3 is TGTGCCAGGGAGCCGGTTAGGCGCAATCAGCCCCAGCATTTT. It yields the protein CAREPVRRNQPQHF.

This sequence joins TRBV9 and TRBJ2-2, with 13 bases matching TRBD2. The CDR3 extends over 16 amino acids. Germline V lookup: CDR1 SGDLS, CDR2 YYNGEE. Unmatched junction bases numbered 5, after V lost 8 bases and J lost 1 base. The CDR3 DNA reads TGTGCCAGTAGACTAGCGGGGGGCGGGAACACCGGGGAGCTGTTTTTT. Amino acid sequence: CASRLAGGGNTGELFF.

V gene TRBV7-9 combines with J gene TRBJ1-5; D is ambiguous. The germline gives CDR1 SEHNR, CDR2 FQNEAQ (reference sequence). This CDR3 is 13 amino acids long. Trimming cost V 5 bases and J 3 bases, with 8 bases left between them. The CDR3 nucleotides are TGTGCCAGCAGCCCCAATTCCAATCAGCCCCAGCATTTT. Amino acids: CASSPNSNQPQHF.

This chain joins TRBV19 and TRBJ2-1, with TRBD2 identical over 13 bases. Germline V gene lookup returns CDR1 LNHDA and CDR2 SQIVND (reference sequence). The CDR3 is 14 residues long. V lost 8 bases and J lost 9; bases outside the gene matches: 7. In DNA, the CDR3 is TGTGCCAGTGGGGGACTAGCGGGAAGGGTTGAGCAGTTCTTC. This codes for CASGGLAGRVEQFF.

J is TRBJ2-1 and V is TRBV4-3, with D maybe TRBD1 (6 bases). The CDR3 loop spans 15 amino acids. Germline CDR1 is LGHNA and CDR2 is YSLEER. The V and J ends lost 5 bases and 7 bases respectively, with 18 bases between them. The chain's CDR3 is CASSERARGWNEQFF. CDR3 sequence (DNA): TGCGCCAGCAGCGAACGGGCAAGGGGGTGGAATGAGCAGTTCTTC.

This chain uses TRBV2 with TRBJ1-1, with TRBD1 identical over 7 bases. The J segment lost 4 bases and the V segment lost 10 bases, leaving 3 bases of the junction unmatched. There are 11 residues in the CDR3. The germline V gene encodes CDR1 SNHLY and CDR2 FYNNEI. The chain's CDR3 is CANYRGTEAFF. The CDR3 bases are TGTGCCAACTACAGGGGCACTGAAGCTTTCTTT.

The rearrangement links TRBV12-5 to TRBJ1-2, with a weak D call TRBD1 (5 bases). V was trimmed by 2 bases and J by 8 bases, leaving 15 bases between them. Germline V gene data show CDR1 as LGHNT and CDR2 as FRNRAP. The CDR3 covers 14 residues. The CDR3 spells CASGLLPRGLGYTF. The DNA of the CDR3 is TGTGCTAGTGGTTTGCTACCCCGGGGACTCGGCTACACCTTC. The full variable domain, with the rest looked up from reference TRBV12-5 and TRBJ1-2, is DARVTQTPRHKVTEMGQEVTMRCQPILGHNTVFWYRQTMMQGLELLAYFRNRAPLDDSGMPKDRFSAEMPDATLATLKIQPSEPRDSAVYFCASGLLPRGLGYTFGSGTRLTVV.

This chain uses TRBV3-1 (or the pseudogene TRBV3-2) with TRBJ1-3; no clear D gene. Germline lookup yields CDR1 LGHDT and CDR2 YNNKEL (reference sequence). There are 13 residues in the CDR3. V shed 4 bases and J shed 0 bases, with 4 bases lying between them. CDR3 nucleotide sequence: TGTGCCAGCAGCCCACTCTCTGGAAACACCATATATTTT. It specifies CASSPLSGNTIYF.

The V and J genes are TRBV4-2 and TRBJ1-3; no firm D call. Germline CDR1 is LGHNA and CDR2 is YNFKEQ. The CDR3 contains 15 residues. Trimming cost V 0 bases and J 9 bases, with 15 bases left between them. The DNA of the CDR3 is TGTGCCAGCAGCCAAGAAAAGGTCATCCCGGGCACCATATATTTT. It is translated as CASSQEKVIPGTIYF.

The gene calls are TRBV10-3 and TRBJ2-3, with a weak D call TRBD2 (5 bases). Germline V gene data show CDR1 as ENHRY and CDR2 as SYGVKD. V was cut by 4 bases and J by 4 bases, with 12 bases left in between. This CDR3 spans 14 amino acids. Here the CDR3 reads CAISGRGGPDTQYF. CDR3 nucleotide sequence: TGTGCCATCAGTGGTAGAGGAGGACCAGATACGCAGTATTTT.

V usage is TRBV14 and J usage is TRBJ1-4; D possibly corresponds to TRBD1 (6 bases). CDR3 length: 14 residues. The V gene lost 4 bases and the J gene lost 4 bases, with 10 bases spanning the gap. The germline gives CDR1 SGHDN, CDR2 FVKESK. Here the CDR3 DNA reads TGTGCCAGCAGCCCCGGACAGTATAATGAAAAACTGTTTTTT. Protein sequence: CASSPGQYNEKLFF.

J is TRBJ2-7 and V is TRBV20-1, with D possibly being TRBD1 (5 bases). Trimming cost V 4 bases and J 3 bases, with 7 bases left between them. The germline V gene encodes CDR1 DFQATT and CDR2 SNEGSKA (reference sequence). The CDR3 runs to 11 residues. The CDR3 reads CSATDIYEQYF. The DNA for the CDR3 is TGCAGTGCTACGGACATCTACGAGCAGTACTTC.

The chain is built from TRBV7-8 and TRBJ2-1, with TRBD2 as a possible D gene (6 bases). V dropped 1 base and J dropped 0 bases, with 10 bases sitting between them. The CDR3 is made up of 16 amino acids. From germline, CDR1 is SGHVS and CDR2 FQNEAQ. In DNA form, the CDR3 reads TGTGCCAGCAGCTTAGTTCGAGCGGGCTCCTACAATGAGCAGTTCTTC. It encodes CASSLVRAGSYNEQFF.

This rearrangement joins TRBV13 to TRBJ2-3; 9 nucleotides agree with TRBD1. Germline V CDR1 and CDR2: PRHDT, FYEKMQ (reference sequence). There are 15 residues in the CDR3. V lost 7 bases to trimming and J lost 1 base; unmatched junction nucleotides: 6. This CDR3 is CASNGRDRGTDTQYF. DNA of the CDR3: TGTGCCAGCAACGGCCGGGACAGGGGCACAGATACGCAGTATTTT.

This chain links TRBV30 with TRBJ1-5; the match to TRBD1 covers 8 bases. This CDR3 has 18 amino acids. V lost 1 base and J lost 0; bases outside the gene matches: 11. The germline V gene encodes CDR1 GTSNPN and CDR2 SVGIG (reference sequence). CDR3 region: CAWSAQGAPRYSNQPQHF. In nucleotides, the CDR3 is TGTGCCTGGAGTGCTCAGGGGGCGCCCCGGTATAGCAATCAGCCCCAGCATTTT.

The chain uses TRBV6-4 and TRBJ2-7, with TRBD1 matching over 9 bases. Germline CDR1 is MRHNA and CDR2 is SNTAGT. The J segment lost 5 bases and the V segment lost 5 bases, leaving 4 bases of the junction unmatched. The CDR3 consists of 13 residues. CDR3 nucleotides: TGTGCCAGCAGTAGACAGGGGGGGGACGAGCAGTACTTC. This translates into CASSRQGGDEQYF.

J is TRBJ1-6 and V is TRBV4-2; D may be TRBD1 (5 bases). Germline CDR1 is LGHNA and CDR2 is YNFKEQ. Trimming stripped 7 bases from V and 4 bases from J, with 14 bases between. The CDR3 spans 15 residues. Written as DNA, the CDR3 is TGTGCCAGCACCCCCGGGGGACGTTATAATTCACCCCTCCACTTT. Protein: CASTPGGRYNSPLHF.

The chain has TRBV2 and TRBJ2-7; TRBD1 matches 9 bases. The V gene end was trimmed by 10 bases and the J gene end by 2 bases; junction bases not matched to a gene: 6. The CDR3 is made up of 13 amino acids. In germline, CDR1 is SNHLY, CDR2 FYNNEI. Written as DNA, the CDR3 is TGTGCCACCCGGAGACAGGGGGCCTACGAGCAGTACTTC. Translated, it gives CATRRQGAYEQYF.